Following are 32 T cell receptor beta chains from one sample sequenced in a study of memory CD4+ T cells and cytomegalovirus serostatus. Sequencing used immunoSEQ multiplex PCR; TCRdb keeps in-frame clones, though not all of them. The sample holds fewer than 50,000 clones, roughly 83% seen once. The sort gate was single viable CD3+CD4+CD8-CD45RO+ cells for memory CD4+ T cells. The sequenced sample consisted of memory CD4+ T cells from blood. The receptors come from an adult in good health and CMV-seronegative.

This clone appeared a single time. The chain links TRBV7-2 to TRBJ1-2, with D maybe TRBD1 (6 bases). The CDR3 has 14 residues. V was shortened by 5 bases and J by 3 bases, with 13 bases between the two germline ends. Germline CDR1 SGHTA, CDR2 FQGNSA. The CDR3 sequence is CASSPRGEDYGYTF. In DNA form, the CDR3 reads TGTGCCAGCAGCCCAAGGGGGGAGGACTATGGCTACACCTTC.

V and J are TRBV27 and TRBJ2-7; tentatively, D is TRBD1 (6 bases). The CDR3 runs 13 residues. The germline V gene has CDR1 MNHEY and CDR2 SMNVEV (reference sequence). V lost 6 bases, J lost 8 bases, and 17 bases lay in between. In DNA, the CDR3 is TGTGCCAGCAGACTCGTAGACGGACAGCAGCAGTACTTC. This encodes CASRLVDGQQQYF.

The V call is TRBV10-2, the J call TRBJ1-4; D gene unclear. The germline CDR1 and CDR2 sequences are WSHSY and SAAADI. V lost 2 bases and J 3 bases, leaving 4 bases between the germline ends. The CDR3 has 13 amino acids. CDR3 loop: CASSEGANEKLFF. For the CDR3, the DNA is TGCGCCAGCAGTGAGGGGGCTAATGAAAAACTGTTTTTT.

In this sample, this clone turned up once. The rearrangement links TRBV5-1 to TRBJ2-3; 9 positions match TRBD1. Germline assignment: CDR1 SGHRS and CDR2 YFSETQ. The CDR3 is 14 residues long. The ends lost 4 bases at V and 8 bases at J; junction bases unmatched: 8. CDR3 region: CASSQGQGMGTQYF. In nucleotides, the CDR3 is TGCGCCAGCAGCCAGGGACAGGGAATGGGTACGCAGTATTTT.

The CDR3 spells CASSTDRVAFF. The CDR3 DNA sequence: TGTGCCAGCAGTACCGACAGGGTGGCTTTCTTT. V is TRBV6-5 and J is TRBJ1-1, with 7 bases lining up with TRBD1. CDR1 MNHEY and CDR2 SVGAGI come from the germline V gene. Trimming cost V 5 bases and J 11 bases; bases outside gene matches: 5. The CDR3 is 11 amino acids.

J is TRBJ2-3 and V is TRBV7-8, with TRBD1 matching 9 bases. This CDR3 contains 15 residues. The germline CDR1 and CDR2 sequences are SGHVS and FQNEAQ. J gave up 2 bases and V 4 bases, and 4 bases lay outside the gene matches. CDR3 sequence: CASSWTGVDTDTQYF. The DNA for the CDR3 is TGTGCCAGCAGCTGGACAGGGGTAGACACAGATACGCAGTATTTT.

The DNA of the CDR3 is TGTGCCAGCAGCTTATCATCGGGACTAGCGGAAGAGACCCAGTACTTC. Protein sequence: CASSLSSGLAEETQYF. The rearrangement joins TRBV7-2 to TRBJ2-5, with 11 bases matching TRBD2. The CDR3 length is 16 residues. CDR1 SGHTA and CDR2 FQGNSA come from the germline V gene. The V gene end was trimmed by 2 bases and the J gene end by 3 bases; junction bases not matched to a gene: 5.

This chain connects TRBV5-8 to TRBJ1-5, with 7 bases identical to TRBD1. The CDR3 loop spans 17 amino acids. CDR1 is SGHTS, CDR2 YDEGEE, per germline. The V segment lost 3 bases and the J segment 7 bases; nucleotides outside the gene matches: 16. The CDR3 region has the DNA TGTGCCAGCAGCTCCGACCGAACAGGGGTGGTTAGGCAGCCCCAGCATTTT. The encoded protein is CASSSDRTGVVRQPQHF.

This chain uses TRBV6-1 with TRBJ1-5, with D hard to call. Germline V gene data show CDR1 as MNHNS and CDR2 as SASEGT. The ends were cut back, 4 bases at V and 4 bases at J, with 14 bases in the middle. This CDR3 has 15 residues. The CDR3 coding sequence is TGTGCCAGCAGTGCGGGTAGGGATGGGAATCAGCCCCAGCATTTT. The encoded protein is CASSAGRDGNQPQHF.

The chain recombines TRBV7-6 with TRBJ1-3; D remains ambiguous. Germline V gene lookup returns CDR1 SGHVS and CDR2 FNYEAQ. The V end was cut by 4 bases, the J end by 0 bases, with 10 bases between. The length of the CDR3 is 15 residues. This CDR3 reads CASSSSRPSGNTIYF. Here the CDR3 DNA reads TGTGCCAGCAGCTCTTCGCGGCCCTCTGGAAACACCATATATTTT.

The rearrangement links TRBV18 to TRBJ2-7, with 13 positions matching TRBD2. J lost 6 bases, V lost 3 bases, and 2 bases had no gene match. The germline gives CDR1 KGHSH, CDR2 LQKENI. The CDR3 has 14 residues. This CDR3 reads CASSPGTSGIEQYF. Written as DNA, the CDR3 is TGTGCCAGCTCACCCGGGACTAGCGGGATCGAGCAGTACTTC.

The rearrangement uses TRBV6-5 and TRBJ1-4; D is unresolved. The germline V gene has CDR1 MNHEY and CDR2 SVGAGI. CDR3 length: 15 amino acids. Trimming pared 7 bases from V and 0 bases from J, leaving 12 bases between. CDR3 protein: CASTLKSATNEKLFF. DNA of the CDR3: TGTGCCAGCACCCTTAAAAGTGCAACTAATGAAAAACTGTTTTTT.

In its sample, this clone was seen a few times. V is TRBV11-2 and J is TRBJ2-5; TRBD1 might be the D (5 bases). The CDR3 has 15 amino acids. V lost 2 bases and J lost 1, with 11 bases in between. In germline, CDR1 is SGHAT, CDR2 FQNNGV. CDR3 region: CASSLQTVVQETQYF. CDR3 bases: TGTGCCAGCAGCTTACAGACAGTCGTCCAAGAGACCCAGTACTTC.

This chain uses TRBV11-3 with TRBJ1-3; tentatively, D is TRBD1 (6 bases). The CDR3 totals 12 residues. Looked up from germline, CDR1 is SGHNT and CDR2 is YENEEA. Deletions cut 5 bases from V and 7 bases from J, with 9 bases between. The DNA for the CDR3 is TGTGCCAGCAGCCCAAGGGGGAACACCATATATTTT. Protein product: CASSPRGNTIYF.

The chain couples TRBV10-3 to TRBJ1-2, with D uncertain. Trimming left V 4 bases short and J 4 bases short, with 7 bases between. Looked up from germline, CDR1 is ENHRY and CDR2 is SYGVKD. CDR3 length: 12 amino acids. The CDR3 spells CAISGDLYGYTF. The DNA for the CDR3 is TGTGCCATCAGTGGGGATCTCTATGGCTACACCTTC.

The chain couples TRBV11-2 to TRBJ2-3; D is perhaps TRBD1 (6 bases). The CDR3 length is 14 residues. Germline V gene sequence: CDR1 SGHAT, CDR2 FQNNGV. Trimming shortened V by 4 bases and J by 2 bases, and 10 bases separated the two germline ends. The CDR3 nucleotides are TGTGCCAGCAGCTGGACAGTGAACACAGATACGCAGTATTTT. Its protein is CASSWTVNTDTQYF.

The CDR3 spells CASSPGPMNNKNIQYF. CDR3 DNA sequence: TGTGCCAGCTCACCGGGACCGATGAACAACAAAAACATTCAGTACTTC. The rearrangement uses TRBV18 and TRBJ2-4; the D gene could be TRBD1 or TRBD2 (5 bases each). The germline V gene has CDR1 KGHSH and CDR2 LQKENI. This CDR3 spans 16 amino acids. Trimming shortened V by 3 bases and J by 3 bases, and 15 bases separated the two germline ends.

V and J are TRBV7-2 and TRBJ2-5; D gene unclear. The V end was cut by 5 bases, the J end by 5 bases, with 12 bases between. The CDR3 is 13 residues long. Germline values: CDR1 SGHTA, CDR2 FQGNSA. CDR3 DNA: TGTGCCAGCAGCCGTTGGGTAGGGGAGACCCAGTACTTC. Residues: CASSRWVGETQYF.

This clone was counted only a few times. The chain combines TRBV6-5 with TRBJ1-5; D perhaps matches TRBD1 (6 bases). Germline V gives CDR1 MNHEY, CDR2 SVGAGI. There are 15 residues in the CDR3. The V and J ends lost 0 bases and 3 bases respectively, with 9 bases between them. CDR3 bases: TGTGCCAGCAGTTACTCGCAGGGGACCAATCAGCCCCAGCATTTT. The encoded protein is CASSYSQGTNQPQHF.

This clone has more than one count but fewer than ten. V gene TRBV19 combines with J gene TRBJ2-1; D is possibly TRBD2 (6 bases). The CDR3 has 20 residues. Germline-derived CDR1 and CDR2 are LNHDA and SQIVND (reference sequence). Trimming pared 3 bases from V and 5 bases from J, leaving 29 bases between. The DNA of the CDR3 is TGTGCCAGTAGTATGGGGTACGGGAGACTACTCCCATCATACCACAATGAGCAGTTCTTC. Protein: CASSMGYGRLLPSYHNEQFF.

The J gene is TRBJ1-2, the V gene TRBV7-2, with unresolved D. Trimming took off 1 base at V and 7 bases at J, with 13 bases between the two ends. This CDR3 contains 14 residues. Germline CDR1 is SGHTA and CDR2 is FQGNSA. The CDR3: CASSLEWGRGGYTF. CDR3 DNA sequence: TGTGCCAGCAGCTTAGAATGGGGTAGAGGTGGCTACACCTTC.

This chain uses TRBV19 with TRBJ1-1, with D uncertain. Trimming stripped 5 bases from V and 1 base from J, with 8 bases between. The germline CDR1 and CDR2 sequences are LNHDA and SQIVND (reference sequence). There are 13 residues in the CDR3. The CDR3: CASSPPANTEAFF. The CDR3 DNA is TGTGCCAGTAGTCCGCCAGCGAACACTGAAGCTTTCTTT.

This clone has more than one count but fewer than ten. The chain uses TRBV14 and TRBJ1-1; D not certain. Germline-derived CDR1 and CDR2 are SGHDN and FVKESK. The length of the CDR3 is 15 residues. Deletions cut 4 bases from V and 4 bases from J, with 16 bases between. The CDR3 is CASSPGLRWSTEAFF. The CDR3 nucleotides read TGTGCCAGCAGCCCTGGGCTGAGGTGGAGCACTGAAGCTTTCTTT.

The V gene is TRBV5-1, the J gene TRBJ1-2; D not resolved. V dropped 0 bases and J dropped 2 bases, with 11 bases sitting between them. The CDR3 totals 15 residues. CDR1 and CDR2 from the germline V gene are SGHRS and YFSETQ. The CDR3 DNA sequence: TGCGCCAGCAGCTTGGCCCCCACGGAGAACTATGGCTACACCTTC. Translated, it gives CASSLAPTENYGYTF.

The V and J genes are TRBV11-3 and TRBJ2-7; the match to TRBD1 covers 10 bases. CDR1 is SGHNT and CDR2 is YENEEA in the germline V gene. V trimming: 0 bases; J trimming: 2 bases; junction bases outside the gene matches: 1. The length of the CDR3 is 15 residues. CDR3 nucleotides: TGTGCCAGCAGCTTAGAGACAGGGGGCACCTACGAGCAGTACTTC. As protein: CASSLETGGTYEQYF. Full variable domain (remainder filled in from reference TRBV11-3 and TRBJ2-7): EAGVVQSPRYKIIEKKQPVAFWCNPISGHNTLYWYLQNLGQGPELLIRYENEEAVDDSQLPKDRFSAERLKGVDSTLKIQPAELGDSAVYLCASSLETGGTYEQYFGPGTRLTVT.

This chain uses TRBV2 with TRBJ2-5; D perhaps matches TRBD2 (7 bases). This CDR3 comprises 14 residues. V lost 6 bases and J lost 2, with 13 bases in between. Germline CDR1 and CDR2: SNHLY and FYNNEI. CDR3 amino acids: CASRGGGAQETQYF. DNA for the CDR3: TGTGCCAGCAGAGGGGGGGGTGCTCAAGAGACCCAGTACTTC.

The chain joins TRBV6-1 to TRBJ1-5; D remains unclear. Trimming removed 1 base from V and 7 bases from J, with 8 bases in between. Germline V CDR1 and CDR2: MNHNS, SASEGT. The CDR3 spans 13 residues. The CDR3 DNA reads TGTGCCAGCAGTGAAGAAGCGAGCCAGCCCCAGCATTTT. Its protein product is CASSEEASQPQHF.

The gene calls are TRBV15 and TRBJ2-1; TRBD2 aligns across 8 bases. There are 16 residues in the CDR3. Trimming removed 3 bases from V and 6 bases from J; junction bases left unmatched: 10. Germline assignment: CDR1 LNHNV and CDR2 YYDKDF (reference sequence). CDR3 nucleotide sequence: TGTGCCACCAGCAGGCTTGTGGTAGCGGGAACCAATGAGCAGTTCTTC. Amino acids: CATSRLVVAGTNEQFF.

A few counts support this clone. For the CDR3, the DNA is TGTGCCAGCAGTGAAGAACAGATGAACACTGAAGCTTTCTTT. As protein: CASSEEQMNTEAFF. The V and J genes are TRBV2 and TRBJ1-1; D is undetermined. Germline CDR1 and CDR2: SNHLY and FYNNEI. The V end lost 1 base, the J end lost 0 bases, and 6 bases lay between the germline ends. CDR3 length: 14 residues.

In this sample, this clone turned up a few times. The CDR3 DNA sequence: TGTGCCAGCAGCTTCGACGGACTGAGTGAAGCTTTCTTT. Its protein product is CASSFDGLSEAFF. V and J are TRBV7-9 and TRBJ1-1; D is ambiguous. Germline V gene sequence: CDR1 SEHNR, CDR2 FQNEAQ (reference sequence). Trimming pared 3 bases from V and 7 bases from J, leaving 12 bases between. The CDR3 length is 13 residues.

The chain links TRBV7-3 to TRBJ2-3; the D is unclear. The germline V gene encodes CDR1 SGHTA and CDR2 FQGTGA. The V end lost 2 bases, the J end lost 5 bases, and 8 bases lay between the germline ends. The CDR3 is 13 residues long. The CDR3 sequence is CASSLQSEDTQYF. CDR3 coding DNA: TGTGCCAGCAGCTTACAATCCGAAGATACGCAGTATTTT.

The CDR3 reads CASSLDGGLNTEAFF. CDR3 nucleotide sequence: TGTGCCAGCAGCTTAGATGGTGGGTTGAACACTGAAGCTTTCTTT. The chain combines TRBV11-2 with TRBJ1-1; D ambiguous. Germline CDR1 SGHAT, CDR2 FQNNGV. V lost 0 bases and J 0 bases, leaving 8 bases between the germline ends. The CDR3 extends over 15 amino acids. Using reference TRBV11-2 and TRBJ1-1 for the parts outside the CDR3, the full variable domain is EAGVAQSPRYKIIEKRQSVAFWCNPISGHATLYWYQQILGQGPKLLIQFQNNGVVDDSQLPKDRFSAERLKGVDSTLKIQPAKLEDSAVYLCASSLDGGLNTEAFFGQGTRLTVV.